This is a list of T cell receptor beta chains from one sample in a study of post-analysis software for immune sequencing data. In TCRdb, the PCR reads were re-called with MiXCR into one record per CDR3 protein. Of a few hundred thousand distinct CDR3 sequences detected, approximately 34% appear once; the ten largest clones hold around 4.8%. Specimen: blood. The origin of the receptors is a girl aged 5 to 17 with multiple sclerosis. Both conserved end residues are part of each CDR3. The order of the fields is V gene, CDR3 length, J gene, D gene, clone size, CDR3 protein, CDR3 DNA. A D gene is named only where the DNA matches it firmly. Only some rows state a clone size, as once, few, many or a class for expanded clones.

V gene: TRBV20-1
CDR3 length: 17
J gene: TRBJ2-3
D gene: -
clone size: many
CDR3 protein: CSATANRAGSSTDTQYF
CDR3 DNA: TGCAGTGCTACAGCCAACAGAGCGGGCTCTAGCACAGATACGCAGTATTTT

V gene: TRBV20-1
CDR3 length: 14
J gene: TRBJ2-1
D gene: -
clone size: -
CDR3 protein: CSATSRRTYNEQFF
CDR3 DNA: TGCAGTGCCACTAGCCGGAGGACGTACAATGAGCAGTTCTTC

V gene: TRBV15
CDR3 length: 15
J gene: TRBJ1-2
D gene: -
clone size: -
CDR3 protein: CAASRDKQSYYGYTF
CDR3 DNA: TGTGCCGCCAGCAGAGATAAGCAGTCTTACTATGGCTACACCTTC

V gene: TRBV7-2
CDR3 length: 17
J gene: TRBJ2-3
D gene: -
clone size: -
CDR3 protein: CASSLASSAHSTDTQYF
CDR3 DNA: TGTGCCAGCAGCTTAGCATCAAGCGCCCATAGCACAGATACGCAGTATTTT

V gene: TRBV2
CDR3 length: 15
J gene: TRBJ2-1
D gene: -
clone size: many
CDR3 protein: CASSAFQPRTNEQFF
CDR3 DNA: TGTGCCAGCAGTGCATTTCAACCCCGGACCAATGAGCAGTTCTTC

V gene: TRBV12-3/TRBV12-4
CDR3 length: 13
J gene: TRBJ2-3
D gene: -
clone size: many
CDR3 protein: CASSFSSTDTQYF
CDR3 DNA: TGTGCCAGCAGTTTCTCATCGACAGATACGCAGTATTTT

V gene: TRBV19
CDR3 length: 14
J gene: TRBJ1-1
D gene: TRBD1
clone size: -
CDR3 protein: CASTRQGTNTETFF
CDR3 DNA: TGTGCCAGTACTCGACAGGGGACGAACACTGAAACTTTCTTT

V gene: TRBV7-2
CDR3 length: 17
J gene: TRBJ2-3
D gene: -
clone size: few
CDR3 protein: CASSPNTGLAGTDTQYF
CDR3 DNA: TGTGCCAGCAGCCCAAACACAGGGCTAGCGGGCACAGATACGCAGTATTTT

V gene: TRBV29-1
CDR3 length: 13
J gene: TRBJ2-4
D gene: -
clone size: many
CDR3 protein: CSVATRLKNIQYF
CDR3 DNA: TGCAGCGTTGCGACACGGCTCAAAAACATTCAGTACTTC

V gene: TRBV5-1
CDR3 length: 15
J gene: TRBJ2-7
D gene: TRBD1
clone size: few
CDR3 protein: CASSVRPGTDYEQYF
CDR3 DNA: TGCGCCAGCAGCGTGCGACCCGGGACAGACTACGAGCAGTACTTC

V gene: TRBV20-1
CDR3 length: 13
J gene: TRBJ2-7
D gene: -
clone size: -
CDR3 protein: CSARRDMRYEQYF
CDR3 DNA: TGCAGTGCTAGGAGGGACATGCGCTACGAGCAGTACTTC

V gene: TRBV20-1
CDR3 length: 15
J gene: TRBJ2-3
D gene: -
clone size: -
CDR3 protein: CSARGTRGITDTQYF
CDR3 DNA: TGCAGTGCTAGAGGAACTCGGGGGATCACAGATACGCAGTATTTT

V gene: TRBV12-3/TRBV12-4
CDR3 length: 15
J gene: TRBJ1-6
D gene: TRBD1
clone size: -
CDR3 protein: CASRSGQGFYSPLHF
CDR3 DNA: TGTGCCAGCAGATCGGGACAGGGTTTCTATTCACCCCTCCACTTT

V gene: TRBV6-1
CDR3 length: 16
J gene: TRBJ2-1
D gene: -
clone size: -
CDR3 protein: CASSEPAAPSYNEQFF
CDR3 DNA: TGTGCCAGCAGTGAGCCGGCCGCACCTTCCTACAATGAGCAGTTCTTC

V gene: TRBV20-1
CDR3 length: 13
J gene: TRBJ2-1
D gene: -
clone size: few
CDR3 protein: CSASRPSGNEQFF
CDR3 DNA: TGCAGTGCTTCAAGACCCTCCGGCAATGAGCAGTTCTTC

V gene: TRBV5-1
CDR3 length: 16
J gene: TRBJ2-5
D gene: -
clone size: -
CDR3 protein: CASSAEPGSMIETQYF
CDR3 DNA: TGCGCCAGCAGCGCCGAGCCGGGATCGATGATTGAGACCCAGTACTTC

V gene: TRBV19
CDR3 length: 14
J gene: TRBJ2-1
D gene: -
clone size: many
CDR3 protein: CASSIDRLPNEQFF
CDR3 DNA: TGTGCCAGTAGTATAGACCGCCTCCCCAATGAGCAGTTCTTC

V gene: TRBV7-2
CDR3 length: 16
J gene: TRBJ1-1
D gene: -
clone size: -
CDR3 protein: CASSPHGGRMDTEAFF
CDR3 DNA: TGTGCCAGCAGCCCACATGGGGGACGGATGGACACTGAAGCTTTCTTT

V gene: TRBV29-1
CDR3 length: 12
J gene: TRBJ2-3
D gene: -
clone size: -
CDR3 protein: CTSTGSGDTQYF
CDR3 DNA: TGCACTTCAACGGGGAGTGGTGATACGCAGTATTTT

V gene: TRBV7-9
CDR3 length: 16
J gene: TRBJ2-1
D gene: TRBD2
clone size: many
CDR3 protein: CASSLELAGPYNEQFF
CDR3 DNA: TGTGCCAGCAGCTTAGAACTAGCGGGCCCTTACAATGAGCAGTTCTTC

V gene: TRBV20-1
CDR3 length: 13
J gene: TRBJ1-2
D gene: -
clone size: -
CDR3 protein: CSARSEDRGGYTF
CDR3 DNA: TGCAGTGCTAGATCAGAGGACCGAGGGGGCTACACCTTC

V gene: TRBV6-1
CDR3 length: 15
J gene: TRBJ2-2
D gene: -
clone size: -
CDR3 protein: CASRAGARNTGELFF
CDR3 DNA: TGTGCCAGCAGGGCAGGGGCCCGGAACACCGGGGAGCTGTTTTTT

V gene: TRBV13
CDR3 length: 12
J gene: TRBJ2-2
D gene: -
clone size: -
CDR3 protein: CASSLIHGELFF
CDR3 DNA: TGTGCCAGCAGCTTAATCCACGGGGAGCTGTTTTTT

V gene: TRBV28
CDR3 length: 13
J gene: TRBJ1-2
D gene: TRBD1
clone size: many
CDR3 protein: CASSLGRGLGYTF
CDR3 DNA: TGTGCCAGCAGTTTGGGCAGGGGGCTGGGCTACACCTTC

V gene: TRBV28
CDR3 length: 14
J gene: TRBJ2-6
D gene: -
clone size: many
CDR3 protein: CASSTADGANVLTF
CDR3 DNA: TGTGCCAGCAGTACAGCGGATGGGGCCAACGTCCTGACTTTC

V gene: TRBV7-9
CDR3 length: 15
J gene: TRBJ2-5
D gene: -
clone size: many
CDR3 protein: CASSSRGLYQETQYF
CDR3 DNA: TGTGCCAGCAGCTCCCGGGGCCTCTACCAAGAGACCCAGTACTTC

V gene: TRBV12-3/TRBV12-4
CDR3 length: 12
J gene: TRBJ2-3
D gene: -
clone size: few
CDR3 protein: CASRVRTDTQYF
CDR3 DNA: TGTGCCAGCAGAGTGCGAACAGATACGCAGTATTTT

V gene: TRBV5-1
CDR3 length: 19
J gene: TRBJ1-1
D gene: TRBD1
clone size: -
CDR3 protein: CASSLTEGQGAFMNTEAFF
CDR3 DNA: TGCGCCAGCAGTTTGACTGAGGGACAGGGGGCTTTCATGAACACTGAAGCTTTCTTT

V gene: TRBV5-1
CDR3 length: 15
J gene: TRBJ2-1
D gene: TRBD1
clone size: many
CDR3 protein: CASNPSGQGYNEQFF
CDR3 DNA: TGCGCCAGCAATCCATCGGGACAGGGCTACAATGAGCAGTTCTTC

V gene: TRBV28
CDR3 length: 14
J gene: TRBJ1-1
D gene: -
clone size: -
CDR3 protein: CASSPPQPAHEAFF
CDR3 DNA: TGTGCCAGCAGCCCCCCACAGCCAGCCCATGAAGCTTTCTTT

V gene: TRBV7-2
CDR3 length: 16
J gene: TRBJ2-1
D gene: TRBD1
clone size: many
CDR3 protein: CASSLYPRDRANEQFF
CDR3 DNA: TGTGCCAGCAGCTTATACCCCCGGGACAGGGCGAATGAGCAGTTCTTC

V gene: TRBV7-2
CDR3 length: 15
J gene: TRBJ2-3
D gene: TRBD2
clone size: many
CDR3 protein: CASSFQAGGQDTQYF
CDR3 DNA: TGTGCCAGCAGCTTCCAAGCGGGGGGGCAGGATACGCAGTATTTT

V gene: TRBV20-1
CDR3 length: 15
J gene: TRBJ1-5
D gene: TRBD1
clone size: many
CDR3 protein: CSARGGQGDNQPQHF
CDR3 DNA: TGCAGTGCTAGGGGGGGACAGGGGGACAATCAGCCCCAGCATTTT

V gene: TRBV12-3/TRBV12-4
CDR3 length: 15
J gene: TRBJ2-3
D gene: TRBD1
clone size: many
CDR3 protein: CASSYTGGSTDTQYF
CDR3 DNA: TGTGCCAGCAGTTATACAGGGGGGAGCACAGATACGCAGTATTTT

V gene: TRBV7-9
CDR3 length: 14
J gene: TRBJ2-2
D gene: TRBD1
clone size: many
CDR3 protein: CASSGTGNTGELFF
CDR3 DNA: TGTGCCAGCAGCGGGACAGGGAACACCGGGGAGCTGTTTTTT

V gene: TRBV6-5
CDR3 length: 16
J gene: TRBJ2-1
D gene: -
clone size: -
CDR3 protein: CASSYGGGGAYNEQFF
CDR3 DNA: TGTGCCAGCAGTTACGGTGGAGGGGGCGCATACAATGAGCAGTTCTTC

V gene: TRBV20-1
CDR3 length: 15
J gene: TRBJ2-3
D gene: TRBD2
clone size: many
CDR3 protein: CSAREAGAGTDTQYF
CDR3 DNA: TGCAGTGCTAGGGAAGCGGGAGCTGGAACAGATACGCAGTATTTT

V gene: TRBV9
CDR3 length: 15
J gene: TRBJ2-7
D gene: TRBD2
clone size: -
CDR3 protein: CASSGRSGNSYEQYF
CDR3 DNA: TGTGCCAGCAGCGGACGTAGCGGGAACTCCTACGAGCAGTACTTC

V gene: TRBV5-1
CDR3 length: 16
J gene: TRBJ2-7
D gene: -
clone size: many
CDR3 protein: CASSLVLDFPLYEQYF
CDR3 DNA: TGCGCCAGCAGCTTGGTGCTGGACTTCCCTCTCTACGAGCAGTACTTC

V gene: TRBV4-1
CDR3 length: 16
J gene: TRBJ2-4
D gene: -
clone size: -
CDR3 protein: CASSREDEIAKNIQYF
CDR3 DNA: TGCGCCAGCAGCCGCGAAGACGAAATAGCCAAAAACATTCAGTACTTC